This TCR beta chain was recorded in a study of T cell repertoires and HLA-DP antigens. Study background: Transduced HeLa cells presented HLA-DP to CD4+ T cells.

Clones were sequenced by immunoSEQ multiplex PCR, and TCRdb holds only the in-frame ones, with some missing. The sample shows about 110,000 clones, 80% to 95% of them seen only once. A remark on this clone: Its cognate antigen is unknown.

Trimming cost V 3 bases and J 2 bases, with 13 bases left between them. Per germline, CDR1 ENHRY and CDR2 SYGVKD. CDR3 size: 16 residues. The TCR sequence derives from a woman under 30 in good health and CMV-seronegative. Material: CD4+ T cells from PBMCs. The gene calls are TRBV10-3 and TRBJ2-2; D tentatively fits TRBD1 or TRBD2 (6 bases each). The CDR3 reads CAISERGQANTGELFF. The CDR3 DNA is TGTGCCATCAGTGAACGGGGGCAGGCAAACACCGGGGAGCTGTTTTTT.